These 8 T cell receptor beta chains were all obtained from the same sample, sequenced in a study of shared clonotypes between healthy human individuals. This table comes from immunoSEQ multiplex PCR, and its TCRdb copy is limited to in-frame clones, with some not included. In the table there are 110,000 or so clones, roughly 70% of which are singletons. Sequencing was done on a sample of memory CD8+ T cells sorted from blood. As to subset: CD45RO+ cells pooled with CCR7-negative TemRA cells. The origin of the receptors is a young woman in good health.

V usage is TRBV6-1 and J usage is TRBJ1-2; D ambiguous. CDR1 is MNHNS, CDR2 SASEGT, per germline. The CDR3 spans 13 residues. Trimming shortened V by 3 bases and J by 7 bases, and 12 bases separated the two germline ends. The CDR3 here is CASSDGRHRGYTF. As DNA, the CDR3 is TGTGCCAGCAGTGACGGCAGGCACCGTGGCTACACCTTC.

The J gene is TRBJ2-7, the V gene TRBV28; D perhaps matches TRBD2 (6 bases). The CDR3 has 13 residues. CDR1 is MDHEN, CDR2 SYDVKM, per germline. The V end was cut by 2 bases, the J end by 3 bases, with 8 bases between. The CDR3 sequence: CASSLRENYEQYF. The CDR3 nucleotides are TGTGCCAGCAGTTTACGGGAGAACTACGAGCAGTACTTC. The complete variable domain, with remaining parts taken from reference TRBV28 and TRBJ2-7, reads DVKVTQSSRYLVKRTGEKVFLECVQDMDHENMFWYRQDPGLGLRLIYFSYDVKMKEKGDIPEGYSVSREKKERFSLILESASTNQTSMYLCASSLRENYEQYFGPGTRLTVT.

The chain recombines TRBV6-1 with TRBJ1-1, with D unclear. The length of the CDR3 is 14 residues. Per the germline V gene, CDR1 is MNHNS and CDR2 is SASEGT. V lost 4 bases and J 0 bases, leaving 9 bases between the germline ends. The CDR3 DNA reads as TGTGCCAGCAGTGCGACGGAAATGAACACTGAAGCTTTCTTT. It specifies CASSATEMNTEAFF.

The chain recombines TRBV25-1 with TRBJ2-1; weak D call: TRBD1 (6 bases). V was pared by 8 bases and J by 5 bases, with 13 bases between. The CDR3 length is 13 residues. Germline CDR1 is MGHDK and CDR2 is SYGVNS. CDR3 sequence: CASYGQFDNEQFF. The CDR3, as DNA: TGTGCCAGCTATGGACAGTTTGACAATGAGCAGTTCTTC.

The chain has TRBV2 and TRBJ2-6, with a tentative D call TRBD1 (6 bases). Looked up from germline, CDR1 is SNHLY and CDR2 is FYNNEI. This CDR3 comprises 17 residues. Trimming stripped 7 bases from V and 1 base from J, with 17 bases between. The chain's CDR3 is CASKPDRLNSGANVLTF. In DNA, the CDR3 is TGTGCCAGCAAACCGGACAGATTGAATTCTGGGGCCAACGTCCTGACTTTC.

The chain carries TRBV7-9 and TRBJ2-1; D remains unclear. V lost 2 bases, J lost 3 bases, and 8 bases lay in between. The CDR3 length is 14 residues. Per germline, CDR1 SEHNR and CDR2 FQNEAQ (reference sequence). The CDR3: CASSLKENYNEQFF. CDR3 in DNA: TGTGCCAGCAGCTTAAAGGAGAACTACAATGAGCAGTTCTTC. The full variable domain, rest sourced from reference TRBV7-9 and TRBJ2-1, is DTGVSQNPRHKITKRGQNVTFRCDPISEHNRLYWYRQTLGQGPEFLTYFQNEAQLEKSRLLSDRFSAERPKGSFSTLEIQRTEQGDSAMYLCASSLKENYNEQFFGPGTRLTVL.

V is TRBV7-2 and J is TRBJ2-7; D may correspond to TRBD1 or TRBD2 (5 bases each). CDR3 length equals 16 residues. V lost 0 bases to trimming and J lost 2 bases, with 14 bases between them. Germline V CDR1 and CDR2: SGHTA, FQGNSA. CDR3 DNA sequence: TGTGCCAGCAGCTTAGCTCATCTAGTGGGGGCCTACGAGCAGTACTTC. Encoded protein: CASSLAHLVGAYEQYF.

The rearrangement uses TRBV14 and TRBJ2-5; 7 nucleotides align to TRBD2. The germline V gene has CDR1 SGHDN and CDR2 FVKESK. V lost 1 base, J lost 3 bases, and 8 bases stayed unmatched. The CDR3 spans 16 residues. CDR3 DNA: TGTGCCAGCAGCCAAGGACGAGCGGGAAGAAAAGAGACCCAGTACTTC. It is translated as CASSQGRAGRKETQYF.